This passage covers 17 T cell receptor beta chains from one sample sequenced in a study of blood T cell repertoires in COVID-19. Measured with immunoSEQ multiplex PCR; TCRdb has only the in-frame clones, and not every one. The data show about 310,000 clones, with roughly 90% seen just once and roughly a tenth held by the top ten. The specimen sequenced was PBMCs or T cells enriched from blood (not recorded which). These receptors were collected from a woman under 40 who had recovered from COVID-19.

The chain links TRBV11-1 to TRBJ2-5, with no clear D. This CDR3 has 15 amino acids. V lost 4 bases and J 5 bases, leaving 17 bases between the germline ends. From germline, CDR1 is SGHAT and CDR2 FQDESV (reference sequence). The CDR3 protein is CASSSLPPLRETQYF. In DNA, the CDR3 is TGTGCCAGCAGCTCCCTACCTCCCCTGCGGGAGACCCAGTACTTC. Supplemented by reference TRBV11-1 and TRBJ2-5, the full variable domain reads EAEVAQSPRYKITEKSQAVAFWCDPISGHATLYWYRQILGQGPELLVQFQDESVVDDSQLPKDRFSAERLKGVDSTLKIQPAELGDSAMYLCASSSLPPLRETQYFGPGTRLLVL.

This chain links TRBV5-1 with TRBJ2-3; 9 bases are shared with TRBD2. Germline V CDR1 and CDR2: SGHRS, YFSETQ. The CDR3 totals 19 residues. V was clipped by 0 bases and J by 0 bases; unmatched bases: 11. Here the CDR3 reads CASSLALTSGTSSTDTQYF. CDR3 nucleotide sequence: TGCGCCAGCAGCTTGGCCCTGACTAGCGGAACGTCTAGCACAGATACGCAGTATTTT.

This chain connects TRBV2 to TRBJ1-5; the D gene is possibly TRBD1 (5 bases). V lost 3 bases to trimming and J lost 4 bases, with 16 bases between them. The CDR3 runs 16 residues. The germline gives CDR1 SNHLY, CDR2 FYNNEI. CDR3: CASSEEGRWLNQPQHF. In nucleotides, the CDR3 is TGTGCCAGCAGTGAGGAGGGACGCTGGTTAAATCAGCCCCAGCATTTT.

The rearrangement joins TRBV28 to TRBJ2-7; D is perhaps TRBD1 (6 bases). This CDR3 has 15 residues. The V end lost 7 bases, the J end lost 0 bases, and 16 bases lay between the germline ends. The germline gives CDR1 MDHEN, CDR2 SYDVKM. CDR3: CASTPRDTLSYEQYF. The CDR3 bases are TGTGCCAGCACCCCCCGGGACACGCTCTCCTACGAGCAGTACTTC.

The sample holds a few counts of this clone. The CDR3 is CASTKRTGFVEKLFF. The CDR3 DNA reads as TGTGCCAGCACCAAAAGGACAGGGTTTGTTGAAAAACTGTTTTTT. The V gene is TRBV11-2, the J gene TRBJ1-4, with TRBD1 matching over 8 bases. V was pared by 7 bases and J by 7 bases, with 11 bases of the junction left unmatched. This CDR3 comprises 15 residues. The V gene's germline CDR1 is SGHAT and CDR2 FQNNGV. The whole variable domain, filled in from reference TRBV11-2 and TRBJ1-4, reads EAGVAQSPRYKIIEKRQSVAFWCNPISGHATLYWYQQILGQGPKLLIQFQNNGVVDDSQLPKDRFSAERLKGVDSTLKIQPAKLEDSAVYLCASTKRTGFVEKLFFGSGTQLSVL.

The V gene is TRBV28, the J gene TRBJ2-1, with TRBD1 matching over 7 bases. Looked up from germline, CDR1 is MDHEN and CDR2 is SYDVKM. The CDR3 is 15 residues long. J gave up 9 bases and V 5 bases, and 13 bases lay outside the gene matches. CDR3 nucleotide sequence: TGTGCCAGCAGTAATACAGGGGCCCCCCCGGGTGAGCAGTTCTTC. Amino acid sequence: CASSNTGAPPGEQFF.

The gene calls are TRBV6-5 and TRBJ2-1; 7 bases map to TRBD1. From germline, CDR1 is MNHEY and CDR2 SVGAGI. With 4 bases clipped from V and 8 bases from J, the junction kept 2 bases outside the gene matches. The CDR3 spans 12 residues. CDR3 DNA sequence: TGTGCCAGCAGTTCTACAGGGGATGAGCAGTTCTTC. Its translation: CASSSTGDEQFF.

This clone was recorded a few times. This chain uses TRBV9 with TRBJ1-2, with 9 bases matching TRBD1. V lost 0 bases, J lost 8 bases, and 8 bases stayed unmatched. The CDR3 runs 15 residues. The V gene's germline CDR1 is SGDLS and CDR2 YYNGEE. For the CDR3, the DNA is TGTGCCAGCAGCGTAGAGGACAGGGGAATGGTCGGCTACACCTTC. Translation gives CASSVEDRGMVGYTF.

The chain links TRBV19 to TRBJ2-5; no reliable D call. The V gene lost 3 bases and the J gene lost 4 bases, with 9 bases spanning the gap. The CDR3 loop spans 13 amino acids. CDR1 is LNHDA, CDR2 SQIVND, per germline (reference sequence). The CDR3 protein is CASSMSRGETQYF. CDR3 DNA: TGTGCCAGTAGTATGAGCCGCGGAGAGACCCAGTACTTC.

This chain joins TRBV2 and TRBJ1-5, with D uncertain. V was pared by 6 bases and J by 0 bases, with 12 bases between. Germline V gene data show CDR1 as SNHLY and CDR2 as FYNNEI. CDR3 size: 15 residues. CDR3 in amino acids: CASSRDGYSNQPQHF. CDR3 DNA sequence: TGTGCCAGCAGCCGCGACGGGTATAGCAATCAGCCCCAGCATTTT.

The V gene is TRBV5-1, the J gene TRBJ1-1; no definite D call. With 1 base removed from V and 4 bases from J, the gap between germline ends came to 17 bases. Germline loops: CDR1 SGHRS, CDR2 YFSETQ. CDR3 size: 16 residues. The CDR3 loop is CASSLNNPRGGTEAFF. The CDR3 nucleotides read TGCGCCAGCAGCTTGAATAACCCTCGGGGTGGCACTGAAGCTTTCTTT.

The chain uses TRBV6-4 and TRBJ1-1, with 9 bases fitting TRBD1. The V and J ends lost 6 bases and 5 bases, in that order; junction bases with no gene match: 7. The CDR3 runs 14 residues. The germline gives CDR1 MRHNA, CDR2 SNTAGT. The CDR3 spells CASRIGDRDTEAFF. The CDR3 DNA is TGTGCCAGCAGGATCGGGGACAGGGATACTGAAGCTTTCTTT.

The J gene is TRBJ2-1, the V gene TRBV14, with a weak D call TRBD2 (5 bases). This CDR3 is 17 amino acids long. V was shortened by 4 bases and J by 2 bases, with 18 bases between the two germline ends. Germline V gene sequence: CDR1 SGHDN, CDR2 FVKESK. This CDR3 reads CASSPPPWRTAYNEQFF. CDR3 sequence (DNA): TGTGCCAGCAGCCCACCCCCTTGGCGGACTGCCTACAATGAGCAGTTCTTC.

The chain recombines TRBV27 with TRBJ2-7, with D possibly TRBD2 on 5 matching bases. V was shortened by 5 bases and J by 11 bases, with 19 bases between the two germline ends. The CDR3 covers 13 residues. The germline V gene encodes CDR1 MNHEY and CDR2 SMNVEV (reference sequence). Written as DNA, the CDR3 is TGTGCCAGCAGTACGCAAGTACGGAGGAGGAAGTACTTC. As protein: CASSTQVRRRKYF.

The chain carries TRBV4-2 and TRBJ2-3, with 10 bases matching TRBD2. V was pared by 10 bases and J by 5 bases, with 15 bases of the junction left unmatched. CDR1 LGHNA and CDR2 YNFKEQ come from the germline V gene. This CDR3 has 16 residues. CDR3 loop: CAIYSKREGLEDTQYF. CDR3 DNA sequence: TGTGCCATCTACTCCAAGCGGGAGGGTTTAGAAGATACGCAGTATTTT.

A single count supports this clone. This chain uses TRBV19 with TRBJ2-5; 11 bases line up with TRBD1. Germline V gene data show CDR1 as LNHDA and CDR2 as SQIVND (reference sequence). V shed 10 bases, J shed 5 bases, and the junction held 18 bases outside the gene matches. CDR3 length: 17 amino acids. The CDR3 nucleotides are TGTGCCACTACACCGACTCCGGGACAGGGGGGAGGGGAGACCCAGTACTTC. Translation: CATTPTPGQGGGETQYF. The full variable domain, rest sourced from reference TRBV19 and TRBJ2-5, is DGGITQSPKYLFRKEGQNVTLSCEQNLNHDAMYWYRQDPGQGLRLIYYSQIVNDFQKGDIAEGYSVSREKKESFPLTVTSAQKNPTAFYLCATTPTPGQGGGETQYFGPGTRLLVL.

This rearrangement joins TRBV2 to TRBJ2-2; weak D call: TRBD2 (5 bases). The CDR3 consists of 17 residues. The germline gives CDR1 SNHLY, CDR2 FYNNEI. Trimming left V 7 bases short and J 2 bases short, with 20 bases between. The CDR3 sequence is CASTPILASHNTGELFF. The CDR3 DNA follows: TGTGCCAGCACCCCTATCCTGGCTAGCCATAACACCGGGGAGCTGTTTTTT. The full variable domain, rest sourced from reference TRBV2 and TRBJ2-2, is EPEVTQTPSHQVTQMGQEVILRCVPISNHLYFYWYRQILGQKVEFLVSFYNNEISEKSEIFDDQFSVERPDGSNFTLKIRSTKLEDSAMYFCASTPILASHNTGELFFGEGSRLTVL.